The following is a TCR beta chain sequence with its context. This specimen belongs to a study of blood T cell repertoires in COVID-19. On the study more broadly: The cDNA or gDNA used as material had been derived from T cells, B-cell-depleted T cells, or PBMCs.

TCRdb's copy holds only in-frame clones and misses some; the assay was immunoSEQ multiplex PCR. There are roughly 190,000 clones in the sample; 75% to 85% occur only once, and 10% to 15% lies in the top ten. Per germline, CDR1 SQVTM and CDR2 ANQGSEA. V lost 4 bases, J lost 4 bases, and 6 bases stayed unmatched. The CDR3 loop spans 13 amino acids. Cohorts were determined from participant-reported clinical history. Recovery meant two consecutive negative NP/OP PCR tests, professional clearance, or resolved symptoms. The chain uses TRBV29-1 and TRBJ2-7, with 8 bases aligning to TRBD2. The TCR sequence derives from a man between 35 and 55 years old who had recovered from COVID-19. Sequenced input: PBMCs or T cells enriched from blood (not recorded which). CDR3 DNA: TGCAGCGTTGCAGCGGGAGAGATGTACGAGCAGTACTTC. It is translated as CSVAAGEMYEQYF.